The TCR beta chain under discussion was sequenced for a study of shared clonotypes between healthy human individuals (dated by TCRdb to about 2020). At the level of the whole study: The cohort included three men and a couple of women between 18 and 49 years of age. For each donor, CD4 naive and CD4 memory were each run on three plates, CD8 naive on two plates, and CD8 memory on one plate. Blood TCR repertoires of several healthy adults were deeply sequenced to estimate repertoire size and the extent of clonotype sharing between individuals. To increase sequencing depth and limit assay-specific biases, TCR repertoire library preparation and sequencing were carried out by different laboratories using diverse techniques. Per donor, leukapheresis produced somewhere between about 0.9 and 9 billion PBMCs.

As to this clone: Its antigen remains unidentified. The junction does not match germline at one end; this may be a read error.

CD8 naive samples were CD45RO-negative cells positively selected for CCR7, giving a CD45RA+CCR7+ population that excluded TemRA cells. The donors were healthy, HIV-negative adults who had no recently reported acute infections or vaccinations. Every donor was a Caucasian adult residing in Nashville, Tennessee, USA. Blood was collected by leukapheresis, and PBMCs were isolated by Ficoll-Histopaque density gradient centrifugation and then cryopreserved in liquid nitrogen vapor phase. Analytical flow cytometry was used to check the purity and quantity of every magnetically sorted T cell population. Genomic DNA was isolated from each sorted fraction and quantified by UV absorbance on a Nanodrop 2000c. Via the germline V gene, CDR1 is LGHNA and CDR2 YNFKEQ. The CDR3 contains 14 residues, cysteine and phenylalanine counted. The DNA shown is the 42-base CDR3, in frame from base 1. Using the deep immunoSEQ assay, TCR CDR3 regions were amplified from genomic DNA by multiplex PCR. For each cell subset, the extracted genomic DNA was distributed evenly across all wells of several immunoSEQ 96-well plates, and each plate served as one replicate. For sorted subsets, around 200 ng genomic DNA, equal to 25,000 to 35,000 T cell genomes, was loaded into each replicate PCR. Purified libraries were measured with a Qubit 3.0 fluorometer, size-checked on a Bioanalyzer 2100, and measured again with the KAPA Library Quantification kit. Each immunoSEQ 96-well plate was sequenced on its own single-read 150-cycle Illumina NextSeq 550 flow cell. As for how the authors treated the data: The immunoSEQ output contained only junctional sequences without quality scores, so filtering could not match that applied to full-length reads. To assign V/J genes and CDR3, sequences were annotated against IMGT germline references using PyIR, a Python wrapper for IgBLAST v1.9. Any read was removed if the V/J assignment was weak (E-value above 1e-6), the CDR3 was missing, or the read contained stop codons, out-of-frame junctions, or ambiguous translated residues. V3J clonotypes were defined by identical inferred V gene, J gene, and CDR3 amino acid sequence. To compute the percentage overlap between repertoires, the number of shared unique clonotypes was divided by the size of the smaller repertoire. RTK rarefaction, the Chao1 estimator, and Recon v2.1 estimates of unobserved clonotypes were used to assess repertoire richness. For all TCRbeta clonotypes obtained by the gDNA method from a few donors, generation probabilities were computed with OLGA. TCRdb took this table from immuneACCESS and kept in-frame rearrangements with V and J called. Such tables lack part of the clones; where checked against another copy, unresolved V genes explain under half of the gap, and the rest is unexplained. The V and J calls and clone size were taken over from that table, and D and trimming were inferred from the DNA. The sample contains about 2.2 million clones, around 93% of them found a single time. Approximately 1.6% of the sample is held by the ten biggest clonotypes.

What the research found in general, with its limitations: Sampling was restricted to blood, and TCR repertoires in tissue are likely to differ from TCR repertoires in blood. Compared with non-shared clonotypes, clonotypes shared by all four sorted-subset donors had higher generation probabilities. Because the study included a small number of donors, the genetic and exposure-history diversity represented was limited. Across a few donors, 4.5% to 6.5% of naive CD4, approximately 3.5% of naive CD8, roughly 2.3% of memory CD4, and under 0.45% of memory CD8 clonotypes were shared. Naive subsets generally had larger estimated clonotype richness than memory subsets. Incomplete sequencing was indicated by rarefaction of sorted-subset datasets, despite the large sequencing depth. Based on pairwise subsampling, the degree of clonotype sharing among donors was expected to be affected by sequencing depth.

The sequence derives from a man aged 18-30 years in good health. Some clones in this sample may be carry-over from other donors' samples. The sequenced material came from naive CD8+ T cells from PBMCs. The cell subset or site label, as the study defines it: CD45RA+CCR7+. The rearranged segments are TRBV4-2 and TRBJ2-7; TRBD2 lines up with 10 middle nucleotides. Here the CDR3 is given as CASSQAGAGGPVFF. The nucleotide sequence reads TGTGCCAGCAGCCAAGCCGGAGCGGGAGGGCCGGTGTTCTTC.